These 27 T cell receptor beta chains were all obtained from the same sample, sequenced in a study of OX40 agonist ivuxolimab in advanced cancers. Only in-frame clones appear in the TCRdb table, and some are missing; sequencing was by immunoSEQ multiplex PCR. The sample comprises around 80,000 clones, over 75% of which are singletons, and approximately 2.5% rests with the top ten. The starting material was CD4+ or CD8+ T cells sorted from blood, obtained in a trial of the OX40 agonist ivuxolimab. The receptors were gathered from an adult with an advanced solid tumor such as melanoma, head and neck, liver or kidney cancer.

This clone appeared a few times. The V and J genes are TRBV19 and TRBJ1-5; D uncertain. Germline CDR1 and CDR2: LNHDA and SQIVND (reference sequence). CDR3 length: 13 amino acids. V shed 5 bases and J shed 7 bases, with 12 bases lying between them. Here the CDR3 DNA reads TGTGCCAGTAGTGCCGGACTCGGGCAGCCCCAGCATTTT. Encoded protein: CASSAGLGQPQHF.

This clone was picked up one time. The CDR3 DNA is TGTGCCAGTCGGACTAGCGGAGTCCAAGAGACCCAGTACTTC. This encodes CASRTSGVQETQYF. V usage is TRBV6-5 and J usage is TRBJ2-5, with 10 bases lining up with TRBD2. The CDR3 is made up of 14 amino acids. Per germline, CDR1 MNHEY and CDR2 SVGAGI. J was trimmed by 1 base and V by 9 bases; bases with no gene match: 5.

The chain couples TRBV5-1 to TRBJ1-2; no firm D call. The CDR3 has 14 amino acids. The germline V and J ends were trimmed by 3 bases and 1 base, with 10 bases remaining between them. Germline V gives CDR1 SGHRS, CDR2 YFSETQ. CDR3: CASSSGGGNYGYTF. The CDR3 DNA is TGCGCCAGCAGCTCAGGAGGCGGTAACTATGGCTACACCTTC.

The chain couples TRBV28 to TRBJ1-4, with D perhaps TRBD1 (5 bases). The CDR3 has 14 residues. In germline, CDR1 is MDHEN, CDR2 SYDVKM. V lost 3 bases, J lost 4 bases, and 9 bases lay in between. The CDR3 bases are TGTGCCAGCAGTTTTGGGACCCTTAATGAAAAACTGTTTTTT. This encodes CASSFGTLNEKLFF.

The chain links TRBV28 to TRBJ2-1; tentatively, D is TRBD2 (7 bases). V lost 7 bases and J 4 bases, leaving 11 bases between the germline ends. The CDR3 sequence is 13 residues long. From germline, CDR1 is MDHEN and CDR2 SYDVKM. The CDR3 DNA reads TGTGCCAGCAAGGGGGGGGGTTACAATGAGCAGTTCTTC. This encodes CASKGGGYNEQFF.

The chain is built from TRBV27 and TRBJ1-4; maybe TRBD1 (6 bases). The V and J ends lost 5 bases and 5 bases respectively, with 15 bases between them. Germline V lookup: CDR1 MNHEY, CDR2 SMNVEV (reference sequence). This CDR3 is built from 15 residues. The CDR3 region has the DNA TGTGCCAGCAGTCCACTGGGGGGGGGCAATGAAAAACTGTTTTTT. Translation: CASSPLGGGNEKLFF.

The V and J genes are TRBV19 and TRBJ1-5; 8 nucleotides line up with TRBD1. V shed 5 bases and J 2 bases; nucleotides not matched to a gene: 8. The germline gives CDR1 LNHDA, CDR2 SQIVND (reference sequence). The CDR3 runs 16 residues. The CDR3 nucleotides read TGTGCCAGTAGTTCCCCGGACAGGGAGGGCAATCAGCCCCAGCATTTT. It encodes CASSSPDREGNQPQHF. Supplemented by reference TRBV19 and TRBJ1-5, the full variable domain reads DGGITQSPKYLFRKEGQNVTLSCEQNLNHDAMYWYRQDPGQGLRLIYYSQIVNDFQKGDIAEGYSVSREKKESFPLTVTSAQKNPTAFYLCASSSPDREGNQPQHFGDGTRLSIL.

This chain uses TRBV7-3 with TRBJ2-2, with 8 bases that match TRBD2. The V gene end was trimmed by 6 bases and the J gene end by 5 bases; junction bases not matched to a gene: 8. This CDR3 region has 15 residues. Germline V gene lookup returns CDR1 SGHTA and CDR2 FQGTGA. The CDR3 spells CASRSAAGGTGELFF. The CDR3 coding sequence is TGTGCCAGCAGGTCCGCGGCGGGAGGAACCGGGGAGCTGTTTTTT.

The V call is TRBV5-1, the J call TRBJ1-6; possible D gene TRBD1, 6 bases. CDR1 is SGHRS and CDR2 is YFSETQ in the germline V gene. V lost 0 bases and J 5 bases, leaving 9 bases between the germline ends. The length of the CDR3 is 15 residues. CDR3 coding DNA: TGCGCCAGCAGCTTGGGGGACACAGATAATTCACCCCTCCACTTT. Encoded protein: CASSLGDTDNSPLHF.

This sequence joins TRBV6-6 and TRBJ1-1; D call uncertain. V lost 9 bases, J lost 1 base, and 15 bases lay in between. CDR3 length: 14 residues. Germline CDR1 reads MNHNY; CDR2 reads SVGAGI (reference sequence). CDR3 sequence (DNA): TGTGCCAGTCGAAGTCGTCGGACGAACACTGAAGCTTTCTTT. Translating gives CASRSRRTNTEAFF.

CDR3 amino acids: CAWSVTRDQPQHF. The CDR3 nucleotides are TGTGCCTGGAGTGTTACTAGGGATCAGCCCCAGCATTTT. The chain is built from TRBV30 and TRBJ1-5; D unclear. Germline V gene lookup returns CDR1 GTSNPN and CDR2 SVGIG (reference sequence). The CDR3 has 13 residues. V gave up 0 bases and J gave up 5 bases, with 8 bases separating them.

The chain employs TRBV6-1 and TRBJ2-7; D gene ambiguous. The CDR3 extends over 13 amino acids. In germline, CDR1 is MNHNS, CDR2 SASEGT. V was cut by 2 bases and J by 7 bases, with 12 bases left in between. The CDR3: CASSEFVLGEQYF. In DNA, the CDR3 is TGTGCCAGCAGTGAATTCGTGTTAGGGGAGCAGTACTTC.

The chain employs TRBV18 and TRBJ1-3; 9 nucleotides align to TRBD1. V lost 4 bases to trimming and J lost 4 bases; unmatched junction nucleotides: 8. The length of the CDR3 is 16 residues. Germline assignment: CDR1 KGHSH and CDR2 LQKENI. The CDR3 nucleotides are TGTGCCAGCTCACGAACCGGGACAGGGTTCGGAAACACCATATATTTT. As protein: CASSRTGTGFGNTIYF.

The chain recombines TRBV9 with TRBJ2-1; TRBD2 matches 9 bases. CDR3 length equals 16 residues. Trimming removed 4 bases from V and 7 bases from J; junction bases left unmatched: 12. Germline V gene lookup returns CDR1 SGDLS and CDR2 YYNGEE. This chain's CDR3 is CASSLSGTSILNEQFF. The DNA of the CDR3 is TGTGCCAGCAGCTTATCCGGGACTAGCATCTTAAATGAGCAGTTCTTC.

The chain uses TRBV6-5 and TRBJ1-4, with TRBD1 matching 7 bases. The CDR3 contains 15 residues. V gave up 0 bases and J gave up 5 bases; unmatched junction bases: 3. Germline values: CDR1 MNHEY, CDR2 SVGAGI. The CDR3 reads CASSYSRGINEKLFF. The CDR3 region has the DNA TGTGCCAGCAGTTACTCCAGGGGGATAAATGAAAAACTGTTTTTT.

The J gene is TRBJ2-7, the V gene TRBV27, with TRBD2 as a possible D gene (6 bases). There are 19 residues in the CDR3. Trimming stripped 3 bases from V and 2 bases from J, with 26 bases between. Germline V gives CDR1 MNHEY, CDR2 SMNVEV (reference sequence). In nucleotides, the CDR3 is TGTGCCAGCAGTTTTGCGGGACCGCGAGGAAGTGGAAACCCCTACGAGCAGTACTTC. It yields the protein CASSFAGPRGSGNPYEQYF.

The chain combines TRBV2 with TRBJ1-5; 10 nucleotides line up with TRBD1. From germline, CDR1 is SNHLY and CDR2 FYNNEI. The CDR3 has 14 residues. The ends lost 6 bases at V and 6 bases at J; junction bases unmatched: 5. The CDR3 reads CASSGTGESQPQHF. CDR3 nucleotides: TGTGCCAGCAGCGGGACAGGGGAAAGTCAGCCCCAGCATTTT.

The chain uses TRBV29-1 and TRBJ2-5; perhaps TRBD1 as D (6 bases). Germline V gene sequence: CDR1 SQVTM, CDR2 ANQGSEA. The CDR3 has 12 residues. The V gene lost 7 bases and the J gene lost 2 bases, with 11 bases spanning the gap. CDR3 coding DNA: TGCAGCGCTCGACAGGCGCAAGAGACCCAGTACTTC. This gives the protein CSARQAQETQYF.

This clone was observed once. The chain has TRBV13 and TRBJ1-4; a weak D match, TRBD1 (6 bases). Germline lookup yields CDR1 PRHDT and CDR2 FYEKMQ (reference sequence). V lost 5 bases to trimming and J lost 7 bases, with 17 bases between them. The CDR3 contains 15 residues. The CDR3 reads CASSPRGQNSEKLFF. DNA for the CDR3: TGTGCCAGCAGCCCACGGGGGCAAAACAGTGAAAAACTGTTTTTT.

CDR3 amino acids: CASSLVAAGANVLTF. CDR3 nucleotide sequence: TGTGCCAGCAGCTTAGTAGCAGCTGGGGCCAACGTCCTGACTTTC. V usage is TRBV11-3 and J usage is TRBJ2-6, with no clear D. Germline V gene lookup returns CDR1 SGHNT and CDR2 YENEEA. V lost 1 base to trimming and J lost 2 bases, with 6 bases between them. The CDR3 consists of 15 residues.

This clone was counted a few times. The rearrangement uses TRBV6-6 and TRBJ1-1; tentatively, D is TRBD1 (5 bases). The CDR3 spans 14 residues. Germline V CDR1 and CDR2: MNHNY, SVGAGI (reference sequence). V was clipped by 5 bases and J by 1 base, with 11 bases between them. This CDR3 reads CASSQRQSNTEAFF. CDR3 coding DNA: TGTGCCAGCAGTCAACGACAGTCGAACACTGAAGCTTTCTTT.

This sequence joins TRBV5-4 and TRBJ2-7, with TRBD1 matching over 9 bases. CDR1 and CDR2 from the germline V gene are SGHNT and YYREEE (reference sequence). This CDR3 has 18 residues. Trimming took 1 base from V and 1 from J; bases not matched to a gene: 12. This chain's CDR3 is CASSLWGDGTGLSYEQYF. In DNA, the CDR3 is TGTGCCAGCAGCTTGTGGGGAGACGGGACAGGGTTATCCTACGAGCAGTACTTC.

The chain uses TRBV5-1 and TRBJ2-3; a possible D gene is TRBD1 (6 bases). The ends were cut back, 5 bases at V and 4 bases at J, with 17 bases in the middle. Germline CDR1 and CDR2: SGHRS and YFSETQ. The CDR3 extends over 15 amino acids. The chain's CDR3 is CASRVWGQGADTQYF. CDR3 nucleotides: TGCGCCAGCAGGGTCTGGGGACAAGGGGCAGATACGCAGTATTTT.

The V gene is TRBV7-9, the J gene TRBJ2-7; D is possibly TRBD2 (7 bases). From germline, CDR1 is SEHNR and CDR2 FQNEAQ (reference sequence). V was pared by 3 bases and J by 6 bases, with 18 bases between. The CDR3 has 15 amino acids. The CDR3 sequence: CASSFGGGRQSEQYF. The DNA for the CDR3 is TGTGCCAGCAGCTTTGGCGGGGGCCGACAGAGCGAGCAGTACTTC.

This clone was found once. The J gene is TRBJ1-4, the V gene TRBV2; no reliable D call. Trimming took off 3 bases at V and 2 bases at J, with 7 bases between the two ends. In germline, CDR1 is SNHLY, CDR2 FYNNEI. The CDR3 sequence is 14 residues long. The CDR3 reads CASSDRTTNEKLFF. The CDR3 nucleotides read TGTGCCAGCAGTGACAGGACCACTAATGAAAAACTGTTTTTT.

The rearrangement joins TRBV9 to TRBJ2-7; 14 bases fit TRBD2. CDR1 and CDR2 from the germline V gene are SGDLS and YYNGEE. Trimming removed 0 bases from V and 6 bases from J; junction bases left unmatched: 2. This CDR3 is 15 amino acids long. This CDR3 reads CASSVGGLAGGEQYF. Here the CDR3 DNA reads TGTGCCAGCAGCGTAGGTGGACTAGCGGGAGGCGAGCAGTACTTC.

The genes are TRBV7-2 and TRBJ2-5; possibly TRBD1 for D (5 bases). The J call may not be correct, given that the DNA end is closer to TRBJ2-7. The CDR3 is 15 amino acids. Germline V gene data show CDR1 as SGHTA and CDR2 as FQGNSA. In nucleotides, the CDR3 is TGTGCCAGCAGCTCGCAGGGTATACTCACCTACGAGCAGTACTTC. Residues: CASSSQGILTYEQYF.